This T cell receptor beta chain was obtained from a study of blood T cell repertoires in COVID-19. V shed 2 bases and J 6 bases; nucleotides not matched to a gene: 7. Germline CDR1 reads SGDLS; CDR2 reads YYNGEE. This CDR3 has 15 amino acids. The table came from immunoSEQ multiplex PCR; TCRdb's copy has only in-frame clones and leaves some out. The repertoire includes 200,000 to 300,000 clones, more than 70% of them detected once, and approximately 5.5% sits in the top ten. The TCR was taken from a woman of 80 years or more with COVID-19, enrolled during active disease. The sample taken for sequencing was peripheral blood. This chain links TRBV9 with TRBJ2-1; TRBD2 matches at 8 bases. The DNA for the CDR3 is TGTGCCAGCAGCGTTAGCGGGGTTCAGGGCAATGAGCAGTTCTTC. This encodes CASSVSGVQGNEQFF. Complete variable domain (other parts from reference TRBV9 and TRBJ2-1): DSGVTQTPKHLITATGQRVTLRCSPRSGDLSVYWYQQSLDQGLQFLIQYYNGEERAKGNILERFSAQQFPDLHSELNLSSLELGDSALYFCASSVSGVQGNEQFFGPGTRLTVL.